This T cell receptor beta chain was identified during a study of shared clonotypes between healthy human individuals. Clones were read by immunoSEQ multiplex PCR, and TCRdb kept only the in-frame ones, dropping some. Here the sample spans about 1 million clones, 78% being singletons. This clone showed up just a few times. The CDR3 loop spans 16 amino acids. V dropped 4 bases and J dropped 3 bases, with 16 bases sitting between them. Germline V gene data show CDR1 as SGHNT and CDR2 as YENEEA. This chain joins TRBV11-3 and TRBJ1-5; D remains ambiguous. The source is a man between 18 and 29 years old in good health. Some clones in this sample may be carry-over from other donors' samples. The sample was memory CD4+ T cells from PBMCs. This sample's subset: CD45RA-negative fraction. The CDR3 loop is CASSYKRRIDNQPQHF. CDR3 nucleotide sequence: TGTGCCAGCAGCTACAAAAGGAGAATCGACAATCAGCCCCAGCATTTT.